Each of the 14 T cell receptor beta chains below was sequenced from the same sample in a study of control samples from healthy donors and cancer patients. Sequenced by immunoSEQ multiplex PCR; TCRdb stores in-frame clones only, minus some. The sample carries roughly 130,000 clones, around 90% recorded once. Sequencing used blood. Every receptor here comes from a man aged 18 to 30 in good health.

The rearrangement joins TRBV5-1 to TRBJ1-5, with D hard to call. The CDR3 runs to 10 residues. Germline CDR1 is SGHRS and CDR2 is YFSETQ. V gave up 8 bases and J gave up 4 bases, with 4 bases separating them. The CDR3 reads CASGNQPQHF. CDR3 sequence (DNA): TGCGCCAGTGGGAATCAGCCCCAGCATTTT.

V is TRBV27 and J is TRBJ1-5; D unresolved. Trimming shortened V by 6 bases and J by 5 bases, and 14 bases separated the two germline ends. CDR1 MNHEY and CDR2 SMNVEV come from the germline V gene (reference sequence). The CDR3 totals 14 residues. This CDR3 reads CASSIGNKYQPQHF. The CDR3, as DNA: TGTGCCAGCAGCATAGGGAATAAATATCAGCCCCAGCATTTT.

This clone was observed once. This sequence joins TRBV19 and TRBJ1-2; D might be TRBD1 (6 bases). Per germline, CDR1 LNHDA and CDR2 SQIVND (reference sequence). This CDR3 has 14 amino acids. V was shortened by 6 bases and J by 1 base, with 12 bases between the two germline ends. The CDR3 loop is CASSEGTSNYGYTF. The CDR3 DNA reads as TGTGCCAGTAGCGAGGGGACAAGTAACTATGGCTACACCTTC.

The chain combines TRBV7-2 with TRBJ1-3, with a possible D match to TRBD1 (5 bases). Germline V gene sequence: CDR1 SGHTA, CDR2 FQGNSA. The CDR3 is made up of 15 amino acids. V shed 2 bases and J shed 3 bases, with 11 bases lying between them. As DNA, the CDR3 is TGTGCCAGCAGCTTAAGGGGACTCGGTGGAAACACCATATATTTT. Protein product: CASSLRGLGGNTIYF.

The rearrangement joins TRBV21-1 to TRBJ2-7; TRBD2 is the table's D call and was not checked against the DNA. TRBV21-1 is reported as a pseudogene. The CDR3 length is 14 residues. The CDR3: CASSNRLAPYEQYV. In nucleotides, the CDR3 is TGTGCCAGCAGCAATAGACTAGCCCCCTACGAGCAGTACGTC.

The chain is built from TRBV11-1 and TRBJ1-2; 8 nucleotides align to TRBD1. CDR3 size: 15 residues. V lost 4 bases and J lost 6; bases outside the gene matches: 10. Germline V gives CDR1 SGHAT, CDR2 FQDESV (reference sequence). CDR3 sequence (DNA): TGTGCCAGCAGCTCCCGGACAGGGAAGAGGAATGGCTACACCTTC. Translation gives CASSSRTGKRNGYTF.

This clone was seen more than once but under ten times. This chain links TRBV29-1 with TRBJ1-3; D is ambiguous. Deletions cut 4 bases from V and 0 bases from J, with 7 bases between. Germline V gene lookup returns CDR1 SQVTM and CDR2 ANQGSEA. The CDR3 has 13 residues. The CDR3 region has the DNA TGCAGCGTTGGAGCGAACTCTGGAAACACCATATATTTT. This codes for CSVGANSGNTIYF.

A few counts support this clone. This rearrangement joins TRBV5-6 to TRBJ2-1; D unclear. This CDR3 is built from 15 residues. Germline CDR1 reads SGHDT; CDR2 reads YYEEEE. Deletions cut 0 bases from V and 0 bases from J, with 7 bases between. The CDR3 coding sequence is TGTGCCAGCAGCTTGGCCCCGAACTCCTACAATGAGCAGTTCTTC. As protein: CASSLAPNSYNEQFF.

The chain couples TRBV29-1 to TRBJ2-2; D may be TRBD1 or TRBD2 (6 bases each). Germline loops: CDR1 SQVTM, CDR2 ANQGSEA. Deletions cut 6 bases from V and 6 bases from J, with 11 bases between. The CDR3 loop spans 12 amino acids. The CDR3: CSVPGEAGELFF. As DNA, the CDR3 is TGCAGCGTCCCAGGGGAGGCCGGGGAGCTGTTTTTT.

The V gene is TRBV6-6, the J gene TRBJ2-3; no firm D call. Trimming cost V 2 bases and J 6 bases, with 6 bases left between them. Germline V gives CDR1 MNHNY, CDR2 SVGAGI (reference sequence). There are 12 residues in the CDR3. The CDR3: CASSYAGDTQYF. CDR3 DNA sequence: TGTGCCAGCAGTTACGCCGGGGATACGCAGTATTTT.

The genes are TRBV9 and TRBJ1-5; 10 bases fit TRBD1. The CDR3 totals 15 residues. V gave up 4 bases and J gave up 3 bases; unmatched junction bases: 4. The germline V gene encodes CDR1 SGDLS and CDR2 YYNGEE. The CDR3 is CASSPGQGNNQPQHF. The DNA for the CDR3 is TGTGCCAGCAGCCCGGGACAGGGGAACAATCAGCCCCAGCATTTT.

The V and J genes are TRBV7-9 and TRBJ1-4, with D possibly being TRBD1 (6 bases). Germline values: CDR1 SEHNR, CDR2 FQNEAQ (reference sequence). With 5 bases removed from V and 3 bases from J, the gap between germline ends came to 13 bases. The CDR3 has 15 amino acids. CDR3 amino acids: CASSKQGSPNEKLFF. The CDR3 coding sequence is TGTGCCAGCAGCAAACAGGGTTCTCCTAATGAAAAACTGTTTTTT.

The chain combines TRBV11-3 with TRBJ2-1; D may be TRBD1 or TRBD2 (6 bases each). V shed 1 base and J shed 8 bases, with 21 bases lying between them. The V gene's germline CDR1 is SGHNT and CDR2 YENEEA. The CDR3 runs to 17 residues. The CDR3 region is CASSLGAGGVLWDEQFF. The CDR3 DNA reads as TGTGCCAGCAGCTTAGGGGCCGGGGGCGTCCTCTGGGATGAGCAGTTCTTC.

This chain links TRBV12-2 with TRBJ1-4; the tabulated D call, TRBD1, remains unverified against the DNA. TRBV12-2 is annotated as a pseudogene. The CDR3 sequence is 11 residues long. The CDR3 sequence is CASRPPTGSVF. CDR3 nucleotides: TGTGCAAGTCGCCCCCCGACAGGGTCTGTTTTT.